The rows below give T cell receptor beta chains drawn from one sample of a study of CD8+CD57+ T cells in acquired aplastic anemia. TCRdb reprocessed the reads with MiXCR, giving one entry per CDR3 protein. This table has around 79,000 distinct CDR3 sequences, under 80% appearing once. The sample consisted of sorted CD4+, CD8+, or CD8+CD57+ T cells (not recorded which) from PBMCs. These receptor sequences come from a human donor with aplastic anemia. Each CDR3 is given with its conserved first and last residue. A D gene is named only where the DNA matches it firmly. Clone size is not always given. Where it is, it says once, few, many or a class for expanded clones.

V: TRBV29-1
D: TRBD1
J: TRBJ1-4
size: -
DNA: TGCAGCGTGCAACAGGGGGCAGCAGAAAAACTGTTTTTT
CDR3: CSVQQGAAEKLFF

V: TRBV2
D: -
J: TRBJ2-3
size: -
DNA: TGTGCCAGCCTTAGACCGGGAAGTGGAGATACGCAGTATTTT
CDR3: CASLRPGSGDTQYF

V: TRBV20-1
D: -
J: TRBJ2-7
size: -
DNA: TGCAGTGCTAGAGACTTGAAGGGAGTGGGCGAGCAGTACTTC
CDR3: CSARDLKGVGEQYF

V: TRBV20-1
D: TRBD1
J: TRBJ1-2
size: -
DNA: TGCAGTGCTAGGTGGGACAGGGGCTATGGCTACACCTTC
CDR3: CSARWDRGYGYTF

V: TRBV29-1
D: -
J: TRBJ2-7
size: -
DNA: TGCAGCGTTCGGCAGGGCGGCTCCTACGAGCAGTACTTC
CDR3: CSVRQGGSYEQYF

V: TRBV10-3
D: -
J: TRBJ2-7
size: few
DNA: TGTGCCATCAGTGAGACAGTATTTGAGCAGTACTTC
CDR3: CAISETVFEQYF

V: TRBV7-8
D: TRBD2
J: TRBJ2-7
size: -
DNA: TGTGCCAGCAGCTTACTCGCGGGAGGGATCGGCGAGCAGTACTTC
CDR3: CASSLLAGGIGEQYF

V: TRBV20-1
D: TRBD1
J: TRBJ2-5
size: many
DNA: TGCAGTGCTCGAGAAGGCTTTGGGGCTAGGGGGCGAGAGACCCAGTACTTC
CDR3: CSAREGFGARGRETQYF

V: TRBV24-1
D: -
J: TRBJ2-5
size: -
DNA: TGTGCCACCAGTGATTCTCTCAGCAAGGGGGTAGAGACCCAGTACTTC
CDR3: CATSDSLSKGVETQYF

V: TRBV10-3
D: TRBD2
J: TRBJ2-7
size: -
DNA: TGTGCCATCACTAGCGGGGACTCCTACGAGCAGTACTTC
CDR3: CAITSGDSYEQYF

V: TRBV20-1
D: -
J: TRBJ2-5
size: -
DNA: TGCAGTGCTAGGTCAGGGGTGACCCCGGAGACCCAGTACTTC
CDR3: CSARSGVTPETQYF

V: TRBV7-6
D: -
J: TRBJ2-6
size: -
DNA: TGTGCCAGCAGCGAACAAATAGCTACGTACTCTGGGGCCAACGTCCTGACTTTC
CDR3: CASSEQIATYSGANVLTF

V: TRBV24-1
D: TRBD1
J: TRBJ1-1
size: -
DNA: TGTGCCACCAGTGACCCCTACAGGGGGCGAAGAGTAATCCCAGCTTTCTTT
CDR3: CATSDPYRGRRVIPAFF

V: TRBV7-9
D: -
J: TRBJ1-2
size: -
DNA: TGTGCCAGCAGCAAGGATGGGACGGGCTATGGCTACACCTTC
CDR3: CASSKDGTGYGYTF

V: TRBV24-1
D: -
J: TRBJ2-7
size: -
DNA: TGTGCCACCAGTGATTCGAACGACCAGGAGCAGTACTTC
CDR3: CATSDSNDQEQYF

V: TRBV20-1
D: -
J: TRBJ2-7
size: -
DNA: TGCAGTGCTAGATCTGGGGGAATTCTCTACGAGCAGTACTTC
CDR3: CSARSGGILYEQYF

V: TRBV2
D: -
J: TRBJ2-5
size: few
DNA: TGTGCCAGCGCCTACAGGATAGAGACCCAGTACTTC
CDR3: CASAYRIETQYF

V: TRBV2
D: -
J: TRBJ2-7
size: few
DNA: TGTGCCAGCAGCCCACAGGGATTTTACGAGCAGTACTTC
CDR3: CASSPQGFYEQYF

V: TRBV7-2
D: -
J: TRBJ2-6
size: -
DNA: TGTGCCAGCAGCTTAGTCGATGGGGCCAACGTCCTGACTTTC
CDR3: CASSLVDGANVLTF

V: TRBV15
D: -
J: TRBJ1-5
size: -
DNA: TGTGCCACCAGCTCCGAGAGGGGGACCTTTCAGCCCCAGCATTTT
CDR3: CATSSERGTFQPQHF

V: TRBV7-3
D: -
J: TRBJ1-2
size: -
DNA: TGTGCCAGGGGGGGGGGATGGAACTATGGCTACACCTTC
CDR3: CARGGGWNYGYTF

V: TRBV7-2
D: -
J: TRBJ2-5
size: -
DNA: TGTGCCAGCGGTCAGAGGGGACGGGAGACCCAGTACTTC
CDR3: CASGQRGRETQYF

V: TRBV29-1
D: TRBD1
J: TRBJ1-1
size: -
DNA: TGCAGCGCCCGAACAGGGGGCGCGCCTGAAGCTTTCTTT
CDR3: CSARTGGAPEAFF

V: TRBV7-6
D: -
J: TRBJ2-7
size: -
DNA: TGTGCCAGCAGCTCTCGTAGCTCCTACGAGCAGTACTTC
CDR3: CASSSRSSYEQYF

V: TRBV11-3
D: -
J: TRBJ1-1
size: -
DNA: TGTGCCAGCAGCCGGGCCGGGGGCGCGGGAACTGAAGCTTTCTTT
CDR3: CASSRAGGAGTEAFF

V: TRBV20-1
D: -
J: TRBJ1-1
size: -
DNA: TGCAGTGCGTCCCGGGCAGGGGATACTGAAGCTTTCTTT
CDR3: CSASRAGDTEAFF

V: TRBV7-7
D: TRBD1
J: TRBJ2-2
size: -
DNA: TGTGCTAGCAGTCGGACGGGACAGGGGGCGAACACCGGGGAGCTGTTTTTT
CDR3: CASSRTGQGANTGELFF

V: TRBV19
D: -
J: TRBJ2-2
size: -
DNA: TGTGCCAGTAGTATCGACGTCTTCACCGGGGAGCTGTTTTTT
CDR3: CASSIDVFTGELFF

V: TRBV7-2
D: -
J: TRBJ1-5
size: -
DNA: TGTGCCAGCAGCTTTCGACAGAATCAGCCCCAGCATTTT
CDR3: CASSFRQNQPQHF

V: TRBV10-3
D: TRBD1
J: TRBJ2-3
size: -
DNA: TGTGCCACCGTGGACAGGGGGTACACAGATACGCAGTATTTT
CDR3: CATVDRGYTDTQYF

V: TRBV11-1
D: TRBD1
J: TRBJ2-2
size: -
DNA: TGTGCCAGCAGCTCCTCCGGGACAGCCTCATGGGGGGAGCTGTTTTTT
CDR3: CASSSSGTASWGELFF

V: TRBV24-1
D: -
J: TRBJ2-1
size: -
DNA: TGTGCCACCAGTTTAGATGCGGGTGAGCAGTTCTTC
CDR3: CATSLDAGEQFF

V: TRBV20-1
D: TRBD2
J: TRBJ2-1
size: -
DNA: TGCAGTGCCATCCTGAGCAAGCGGGGGGGCAATGAGCAGTTCTTC
CDR3: CSAILSKRGGNEQFF

V: TRBV20-1
D: TRBD2
J: TRBJ2-1
size: once
DNA: TGCAGTGCTAGGGCCCGCGGGGGGTCCTCCTACAATGAGCAGTTCTTC
CDR3: CSARARGGSSYNEQFF

V: TRBV9
D: TRBD1
J: TRBJ1-4
size: -
DNA: TGTGCCAGCAGCCTGGGACAGGGGGGTAATGAAAAACTGTTTTTT
CDR3: CASSLGQGGNEKLFF

V: TRBV19
D: -
J: TRBJ1-3
size: -
DNA: TGTGCCAGTACCGCGGAGCGAGGTGCTGGAAACACCATATATTTT
CDR3: CASTAERGAGNTIYF

V: TRBV29-1
D: -
J: TRBJ1-2
size: -
DNA: TGCAGCGTTGTTGGTCAGGGTGCGAGCTATGGCTACACCTTC
CDR3: CSVVGQGASYGYTF

V: TRBV15
D: TRBD1
J: TRBJ2-1
size: large
DNA: TGTGCCACCAGCAGCTCCAGGTCGGGACAGGGGTTGAATGAGCAGTTCTTC
CDR3: CATSSSRSGQGLNEQFF

V: TRBV6-5
D: -
J: TRBJ2-7
size: -
DNA: TGTGCCAGCAGTTACGTGGCGGACTCCTACGAGCAGTACTTC
CDR3: CASSYVADSYEQYF